This TCR beta chain was sequenced for a study of CD8+CD57+ T cells in acquired aplastic anemia. Study-level background: Each DNA sample taken from sorted CD4+ and CD8+ cells came to 3 to 4 ug on average.

Trimming took off 1 base at V and 15 bases at J, with 19 bases between the two ends. The CDR3 extends over 14 amino acids. Germline loops: CDR1 LGHDT, CDR2 YNNKEL (reference sequence). The template used for profiling TCR beta VDJ and CDR3 was genomic DNA. From the reads, TCRdb called clonotypes with MiXCR, one entry per CDR3 protein. The sample records 300,000 or so distinct CDR3 sequences, about three fifths being singletons. This clonotype showed up many times. Only patients with CD8+CD57+ cell expansion on flow cytometry were chosen for sequencing. The source of this sequence is a human donor with aplastic anemia. This chain joins TRBV3-1 and TRBJ2-1; perhaps TRBD2 as D (6 bases). Material: sorted CD4+, CD8+, or CD8+CD57+ T cells (not recorded which) from PBMCs. DNA for the CDR3: TGTGCCAGCAGCCAAGTTGGCGGGATGGTGGTAGCGTTCTTC. Residues: CASSQVGGMVVAFF.